This TCR beta chain comes out of a study of blood T cell repertoires in COVID-19. Study-level information: Samples representing acute and convalescent COVID-19 were sourced from the United States, Italy and Spain. T cells, B-cell-depleted T cells, or PBMCs supplied cDNA or gDNA.

Per germline, CDR1 LNHNV and CDR2 YYDKDF (reference sequence). V lost 2 bases and J lost 4; bases outside the gene matches: 13. This CDR3 spans 17 amino acids. Original data processing: Amplification with reference gene primers provided the estimates of nucleated cell counts. The method was immunoSEQ multiplex PCR; TCRdb's version includes in-frame clones alone and lacks a portion of them. V and J calls and clone size are given by that table; D and trimming were obtained from the DNA. The data contain nearly 350,000 clones, around 91% of them singletons. The origin of this receptor is a young woman who had recovered from COVID-19. Sequencing was carried out using peripheral blood. The chain links TRBV15 to TRBJ2-5; TRBD1 aligns across 7 bases. CDR3 sequence reads: CATSRLPRDSRGETQYF. DNA of the CDR3: TGTGCCACCAGCAGATTACCTAGGGACAGCCGGGGAGAGACCCAGTACTTC.